This TCR beta chain was observed in a study of response to subunit inactivated influenza vaccine. There are a few counts of this clonotype. Its antigen is as yet unknown. Study results and limitations: Authors suggested few new T cells are recruited by each seasonal influenza vaccination.

In TCRdb, the RT-PCR reads were re-called with MiXCR into one record per CDR3 protein. The top ten hold over 10% of the sample, which has around 490,000 distinct CDR3 sequences, about 7.6% seen once. This receptor was obtained from a man aged 45 to 70 who received an inactivated influenza vaccine. The specimen was PBMCs from blood, collected less than 30 months after vaccination.

The CDR3 nucleotides are TGCAGTGCTAGTCCACGGCTTAACAGGGGCCCTTTGAGCACAGATACGCAGTATTTT. This encodes CSASPRLNRGPLSTDTQYF. The chain has TRBV20-1 and TRBJ2-3; 7 bases align to TRBD1. CDR3 length: 19 residues. J was trimmed by 0 bases and V by 3 bases; bases with no gene match: 18. Germline V gene sequence: CDR1 DFQATT, CDR2 SNEGSKA (reference sequence).